This T cell receptor beta chain was captured in a study of cytotoxic CD8 clonotypes in ibrutinib-treated CLL (dated by TCRdb to the early 2020s). For the study in its entirety: The cohort was composed of ten to eleven relapsed/refractory and fewer than 16 treatment-naive patients; IGHV unmutated status was identified in approximately 17 patients. Partial responses were observed in about 25 patients and complete responses in 2; after a median follow-up of roughly 72 months, remission was maintained in 14 patients and progression was observed in some 12. Response samples were taken after a median of 12 months on treatment, ranging from about 6 to 36 months. An average of around 250,000 productive templates and about 100,000 productive rearrangements was obtained per sample. Of the roughly 86 people in the trial, around 26 had longitudinal samples available. Cryopreserved peripheral blood mononuclear cells were collected at three points: before therapy, at response, and at either sustained remission or disease progression.

For TCR beta library preparation, approximately 2 micrograms of genomic DNA were isolated from cryopreserved PBMCs. High-throughput TCR beta sequencing was performed on longitudinal blood samples from CLL patients receiving ibrutinib monotherapy. The patients took part in an open-label, single-center phase 2 trial of ibrutinib monotherapy. Study-wide conclusions, independent of this receptor: Sampling times were not matched between patients in sustained remission and patients whose disease was progressing, and lymph node repertoires were not examined. At baseline, clonality was higher than in age-matched healthy donors and showed a strong correlation with circulating CD8+ T-cell counts. At ibrutinib response clonality went up, during sustained remission it held steady, and at progression it dropped back toward baseline. Public clonotypes were rare and either shrank or stayed stable during treatment, and the rise in clonality at ibrutinib response reflected expansion of private clonotypes.

This clone has more than one count but fewer than ten. Its cognate antigen has yet to be identified. The record has no base qualities; no much larger clone is one base away. On a MiSeq, deep resolution sequencing aimed for a depth between 1 in 1 million and 1 in 200,000 T cells, with each clonotype covered roughly 10x on average. The immunoSEQ hsTCRB Kit was used to generate the TCR beta libraries. From the authors' description of their analysis: ImmunoSEQ Data Assistant and ImmunoSEQ Analyzer were used for data analysis, and V, D and J genes were assigned according to IMGT definitions. Clonality, which ranges from 0 to 1, was calculated as one minus the normalized Shannon entropy of productive rearrangement frequencies. Only overrepresented clonotypes making up at least 0.05% of each patient's repertoire were included in the public clonotype analysis. Repertoires from about a dozen age-matched healthy donors in immuneACCESS were used as clonality controls. Entries here come from immuneACCESS through TCRdb and include only in-frame sequences with V and J called. Some clones fail to appear in such tables; in the studies checked, an unresolved V gene covers under half of the shortfall, and the cause of the remainder is unknown. V, J and clone size were drawn from that table, and D and trimming were deduced from the DNA. Counted in this sample were some 290,000 clones; roughly 80% of them appeared once. The top ten clones comprise 5% to 7% of the sample.

Including the terminal cysteine and phenylalanine, the CDR3 comprises 14 residues. Just the 42-base CDR3 DNA is kept, in frame starting at base 1. Trimming costs V 3 bases and J 0 bases, and their ends lie 6 bases apart. Looking up the germline V gene (reference sequence) yields CDR1 SGHNT and CDR2 YYREEE. This sequence uses TRBV5-4 and TRBJ1-4, and TRBD1 may be the D gene, going by 5 matching bases. This TCR was sampled from a human donor with chronic lymphocytic leukemia. The sequenced sample was PBMCs, obtained before ibrutinib treatment. The CDR3 in this case is CASSSTATNEKLFF. Read as DNA, the sequence is TGTGCCAGCAGCTCGACAGCAACTAATGAAAAACTGTTTTTT.